This T cell receptor beta chain was identified during a study of T cell responses to AZD1222 COVID-19 vaccine. TCRdb keeps only in-frame clones here, not all; method: immunoSEQ multiplex PCR. The sample lists about 200,000 clones; less than 95% were seen once. Study-wide points: It should be noted that donors were predominantly white British and more often female, and clonal diversity was possibly underestimated. Dominant CD4 TCR responses targeted spike regions 160-218 and 743-854.

Between the trimmed V and J ends, which lost 2 bases and 2 bases, there was a span of 13 bases. In germline, CDR1 is MNHEY, CDR2 SMNVEV (reference sequence). CDR3 length: 15 residues. Notes on this clone: Antigen unknown.

The sequences come from peripheral blood, collected 28 days after the second dose of the MenACWY control vaccine. The chain recombines TRBV27 with TRBJ2-7; D is unresolved. This TCR derives from an adult who received the MenACWY meningococcal vaccine as a control. This CDR3 reads CASSLDWTKTYEQYF. CDR3 in DNA: TGTGCCAGCAGTTTAGACTGGACGAAGACCTACGAGCAGTACTTC.